This T cell receptor (beta chain) is drawn from a study of a mutant IDH1 vaccine in newly diagnosed glioma. Study-wide context: In some groups vaccination began 4-6 weeks post-radiotherapy; others received it with temozolomide. Standard pretreatment was either radiotherapy, temozolomide, or, for most, radiochemotherapy with temozolomide. The sex distribution of treated patients was roughly 62% male and about 38% female, with a mean age of around 43 years.

Per germline, CDR1 SGHTA and CDR2 FQGNSA. Trimming removed 7 bases from V and 1 base from J; junction bases left unmatched: 10. The length of the CDR3 is 15 residues. Method: immunoSEQ multiplex PCR; TCRdb's copy keeps in-frame clones and lacks some. The table has some 27,000 clones, roughly 80% seen once. Whole-study results and caveats: The occurrence of vaccine-induced immune responses was seen in around 93% of patients.

Regarding this clone: Its antigen is unknown.

Time point meaning: week 23, last vaccination. Doses consisted of 300 ug of mutant IDH1 20-mer peptide each, paired with topical imiquimod. The clonotype originates from a woman aged 30 to 39 with glioma. This chain connects TRBV7-2 to TRBJ2-7; the match to TRBD1 covers 7 bases. The input for sequencing was PBMCs, taken from a glioma patient whose treatment included an IDH1 peptide vaccine. CDR3 amino acids: CASTPTGNPSYEQYF. The CDR3 region has the DNA TGTGCCAGCACCCCGACAGGGAATCCTTCCTACGAGCAGTACTTC.